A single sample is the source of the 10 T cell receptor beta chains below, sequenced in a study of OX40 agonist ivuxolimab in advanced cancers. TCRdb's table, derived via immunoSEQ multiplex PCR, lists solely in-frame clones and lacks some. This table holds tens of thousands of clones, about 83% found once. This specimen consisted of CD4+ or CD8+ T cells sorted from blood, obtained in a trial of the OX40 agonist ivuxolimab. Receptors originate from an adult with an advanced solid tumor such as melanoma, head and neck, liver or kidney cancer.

CDR3 bases: TGTGCCAGCGGGGACAGAGTCTACGAGCAGTACTTC. Amino acids: CASGDRVYEQYF. The chain uses TRBV6-1 and TRBJ2-7; 7 positions agree with TRBD1. CDR1 and CDR2 (germline): MNHNS, SASEGT. This CDR3 spans 12 amino acids. Trimming cost V 8 bases and J 3 bases; bases outside gene matches: 4.

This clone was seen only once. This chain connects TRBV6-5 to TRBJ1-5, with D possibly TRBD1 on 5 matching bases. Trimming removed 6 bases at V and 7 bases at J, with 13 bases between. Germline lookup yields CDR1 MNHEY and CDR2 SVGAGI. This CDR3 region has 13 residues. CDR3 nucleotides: TGTGCCAGCAGACCATCACGGGACCAGCCCCAGCATTTT. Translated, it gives CASRPSRDQPQHF.

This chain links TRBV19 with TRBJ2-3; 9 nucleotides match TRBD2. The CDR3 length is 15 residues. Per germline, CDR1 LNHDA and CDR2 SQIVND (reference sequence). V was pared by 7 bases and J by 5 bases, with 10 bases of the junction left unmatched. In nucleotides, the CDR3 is TGTGCCAGTACCCCGGGGACTAGCCTGAGAGATACGCAGTATTTT. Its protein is CASTPGTSLRDTQYF.

The CDR3 loop is CASSPQQGGGIYGYTF. CDR3 DNA sequence: TGTGCCAGCTCACCTCAACAGGGAGGGGGAATCTATGGCTACACCTTC. J is TRBJ1-2 and V is TRBV18, with D possibly matching TRBD1 (6 bases). Per the germline V gene, CDR1 is KGHSH and CDR2 is LQKENI. Trimming pared 3 bases from V and 4 bases from J, leaving 18 bases between. The CDR3 length is 16 residues. Using reference TRBV18 and TRBJ1-2 for the parts outside the CDR3, the full variable domain is NAGVMQNPRHLVRRRGQEARLRCSPMKGHSHVYWYRQLPEEGLKFMVYLQKENIIDESGMPKERFSAEFPKEGPSILRIQQVVRGDSAAYFCASSPQQGGGIYGYTFGSGTRLTVV.

This CDR3 is CASRPSGSFYTQYF. Written as DNA, the CDR3 is TGTGCCAGCAGGCCTAGCGGGAGCTTCTATACGCAGTATTTT. The chain is built from TRBV6-1 and TRBJ2-3; 10 bases line up with TRBD2. The trim removed 6 bases at V and 7 bases at J, leaving 7 bases unmatched. Germline CDR1 reads MNHNS; CDR2 reads SASEGT. The CDR3 covers 14 residues.

CDR3 in DNA: TGTGCCTGGAGTATCGACTCCTACGAGCAGTACTTC. Protein sequence: CAWSIDSYEQYF. This chain uses TRBV30 with TRBJ2-7; D call uncertain. Trimming pared 2 bases from V and 0 bases from J, leaving 5 bases between. The CDR3 contains 12 residues. Germline loops: CDR1 GTSNPN, CDR2 SVGIG (reference sequence).

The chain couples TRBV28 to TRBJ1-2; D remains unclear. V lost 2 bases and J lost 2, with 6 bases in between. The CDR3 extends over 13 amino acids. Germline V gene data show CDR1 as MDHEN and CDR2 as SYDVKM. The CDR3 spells CASSLVVNYGYTF. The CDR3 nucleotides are TGTGCCAGCAGTTTAGTTGTCAACTATGGCTACACCTTC.

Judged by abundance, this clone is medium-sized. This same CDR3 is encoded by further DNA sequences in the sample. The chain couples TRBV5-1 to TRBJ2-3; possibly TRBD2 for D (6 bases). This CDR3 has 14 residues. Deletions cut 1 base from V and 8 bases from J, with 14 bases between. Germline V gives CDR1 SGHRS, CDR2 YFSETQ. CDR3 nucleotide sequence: TGCGCCAGCAGCTTGCGGGCGGGGATTGGTACGCAGTATTTT. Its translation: CASSLRAGIGTQYF.

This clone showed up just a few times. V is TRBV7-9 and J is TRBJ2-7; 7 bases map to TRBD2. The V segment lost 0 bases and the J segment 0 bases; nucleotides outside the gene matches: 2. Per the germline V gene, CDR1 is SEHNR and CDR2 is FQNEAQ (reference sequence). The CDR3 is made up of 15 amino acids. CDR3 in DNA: TGTGCCAGCAGCTTAGCGGCTAGCGGCTCCTACGAGCAGTACTTC. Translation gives CASSLAASGSYEQYF.

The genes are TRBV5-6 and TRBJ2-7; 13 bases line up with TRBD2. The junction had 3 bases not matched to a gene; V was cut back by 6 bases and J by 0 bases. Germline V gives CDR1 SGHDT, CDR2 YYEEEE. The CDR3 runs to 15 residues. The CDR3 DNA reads TGTGCCAGCACGGGACTAGCGGGACCCTCCTACGAGCAGTACTTC. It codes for CASTGLAGPSYEQYF.